The rows below give T cell receptor beta chains drawn from one sample of a study of human T cells and chemical hapten exposure. One entry per CDR3 protein results from TCRdb running MiXCR on the RACE reads. The top ten hold approximately 4.6% of the sample, which has approximately 80,000 distinct CDR3 sequences, roughly a tenth seen once. Sequenced here: whole blood, sampled in connection with sensitization to the hapten diphenylcyclopropenone (DPC). All receptors derive from a woman aged 50 to 60 with alopecia areata. Some clones in this sample may be carry-over from other donors' samples. CDR3s include the opening cysteine and the closing phenylalanine or tryptophan. The D gene is left open where the match is weak. Size is stated for part of the rows, as once, few or many counts, or as a class when the clone is expanded.

D gene: TRBD2; clone size: few; CDR3 length: 16; J gene: TRBJ2-3; V gene: TRBV7-2; CDR3 protein: CASSLEGLAATDTQYF; CDR3 DNA: TGTGCCAGCAGCTTAGAGGGACTAGCGGCAACAGATACGCAGTATTTT
D gene: TRBD2; clone size: many; CDR3 length: 13; J gene: TRBJ2-1; V gene: TRBV5-4; CDR3 protein: CASSKAGGNEQFF; CDR3 DNA: TGTGCCAGCAGTAAAGCGGGGGGTAATGAGCAGTTCTTC
D gene: TRBD1; clone size: -; CDR3 length: 15; J gene: TRBJ1-2; V gene: TRBV12-3/TRBV12-4; CDR3 protein: CASSLIGQEHYGYTF; CDR3 DNA: TGTGCCAGCAGTCTAATAGGACAGGAACACTATGGCTACACCTTC
D gene: TRBD1; clone size: -; CDR3 length: 15; J gene: TRBJ2-3; V gene: TRBV11-2; CDR3 protein: CASSERTGGTDTQYF; CDR3 DNA: TGTGCCAGCAGCGAAAGGACAGGGGGCACAGATACGCAGTATTTT
D gene: TRBD1; clone size: many; CDR3 length: 14; J gene: TRBJ1-5; V gene: TRBV7-8; CDR3 protein: CASSWDSGNQPQHF; CDR3 DNA: TGTGCCAGCAGCTGGGACAGCGGCAATCAGCCCCAGCATTTT
D gene: -; clone size: -; CDR3 length: 15; J gene: TRBJ2-3; V gene: TRBV5-1; CDR3 protein: CASSDGGPLADTQYF; CDR3 DNA: TGCGCCAGCAGCGATGGGGGCCCCCTGGCAGATACGCAGTATTTT
D gene: -; clone size: many; CDR3 length: 15; J gene: TRBJ1-1; V gene: TRBV4-1; CDR3 protein: CASSYKGRQNTEAFF; CDR3 DNA: TGCGCCAGCAGCTATAAGGGGCGGCAGAACACTGAAGCTTTCTTT
D gene: -; clone size: many; CDR3 length: 15; J gene: TRBJ1-4; V gene: TRBV12-3/TRBV12-4; CDR3 protein: CASSPSWHTNEKLFF; CDR3 DNA: TGTGCCAGCAGTCCCTCTTGGCACACTAATGAAAAACTGTTTTTT
D gene: TRBD1; clone size: few; CDR3 length: 16; J gene: TRBJ1-5; V gene: TRBV28; CDR3 protein: CASRPGTGGYNQPQHF; CDR3 DNA: TGTGCCAGCAGACCCGGGACAGGGGGTTACAATCAGCCCCAGCATTTT
D gene: TRBD2; clone size: few; CDR3 length: 15; J gene: TRBJ2-5; V gene: TRBV5-1; CDR3 protein: CASSSRAGDGETQYF; CDR3 DNA: TGCGCCAGCAGTTCCAGAGCGGGAGACGGGGAGACCCAGTACTTC
D gene: -; clone size: many; CDR3 length: 15; J gene: TRBJ1-5; V gene: TRBV5-8; CDR3 protein: CASSPLRTDYQPQHF; CDR3 DNA: TGTGCCAGCAGCCCACTCCGGACGGATTATCAGCCCCAGCATTTT
D gene: -; clone size: -; CDR3 length: 14; J gene: TRBJ1-4; V gene: TRBV7-2; CDR3 protein: CASSEGGGGEKLFF; CDR3 DNA: TGTGCCAGCAGCGAGGGAGGGGGAGGTGAAAAACTGTTTTTT
D gene: -; clone size: many; CDR3 length: 13; J gene: TRBJ2-7; V gene: TRBV19; CDR3 protein: CASRGEPTYEQYF; CDR3 DNA: TGTGCCAGTAGGGGGGAACCCACCTACGAGCAGTACTTC
D gene: -; clone size: -; CDR3 length: 13; J gene: TRBJ2-2; V gene: TRBV11-3; CDR3 protein: CASSLVHTGELFF; CDR3 DNA: TGTGCCAGCAGTCTCGTCCACACCGGGGAGCTGTTTTTT
D gene: TRBD1; clone size: many; CDR3 length: 15; J gene: TRBJ1-6; V gene: TRBV28; CDR3 protein: CASSLTGAYNSPLHF; CDR3 DNA: TGTGCCAGCAGTTTGACAGGGGCTTATAATTCACCCCTCCACTTT
D gene: TRBD2; clone size: -; CDR3 length: 13; J gene: TRBJ2-7; V gene: TRBV29-1; CDR3 protein: CSVVAGGKYEQYF; CDR3 DNA: TGCAGCGTAGTAGCGGGAGGGAAGTACGAGCAGTACTTC
D gene: TRBD1; clone size: -; CDR3 length: 12; J gene: TRBJ2-7; V gene: TRBV20-1; CDR3 protein: CSSRDRDHEQYF; CDR3 DNA: TGCAGTTCCCGGGACAGGGACCACGAGCAGTACTTC
D gene: -; clone size: -; CDR3 length: 12; J gene: TRBJ2-7; V gene: TRBV28; CDR3 protein: CAAGTGPYEQYF; CDR3 DNA: TGTGCCGCGGGCACCGGGCCCTACGAGCAGTACTTC
D gene: TRBD2; clone size: few; CDR3 length: 15; J gene: TRBJ2-1; V gene: TRBV20-1; CDR3 protein: CSARISSGGHNEQFF; CDR3 DNA: TGCAGTGCTAGAATCTCTAGCGGGGGTCACAATGAGCAGTTCTTC
D gene: TRBD1; clone size: many; CDR3 length: 15; J gene: TRBJ1-6; V gene: TRBV6-5; CDR3 protein: CASSYQTGVNSPLHF; CDR3 DNA: TGTGCCAGCAGTTATCAGACAGGGGTTAATTCACCCCTCCACTTT
D gene: -; clone size: -; CDR3 length: 12; J gene: TRBJ1-4; V gene: TRBV6-5; CDR3 protein: CASSYSREKLFF; CDR3 DNA: TGTGCCAGCAGTTATTCCCGAGAAAAACTGTTTTTT
D gene: -; clone size: many; CDR3 length: 15; J gene: TRBJ1-2; V gene: TRBV13; CDR3 protein: CASSLGTGTNYGYTF; CDR3 DNA: TGTGCCAGCAGCTTAGGAACAGGAACGAATTATGGCTACACCTTC
D gene: -; clone size: many; CDR3 length: 11; J gene: TRBJ1-1; V gene: TRBV2; CDR3 protein: CASKQNTEAFF; CDR3 DNA: TGTGCCAGCAAGCAGAACACTGAAGCTTTCTTT